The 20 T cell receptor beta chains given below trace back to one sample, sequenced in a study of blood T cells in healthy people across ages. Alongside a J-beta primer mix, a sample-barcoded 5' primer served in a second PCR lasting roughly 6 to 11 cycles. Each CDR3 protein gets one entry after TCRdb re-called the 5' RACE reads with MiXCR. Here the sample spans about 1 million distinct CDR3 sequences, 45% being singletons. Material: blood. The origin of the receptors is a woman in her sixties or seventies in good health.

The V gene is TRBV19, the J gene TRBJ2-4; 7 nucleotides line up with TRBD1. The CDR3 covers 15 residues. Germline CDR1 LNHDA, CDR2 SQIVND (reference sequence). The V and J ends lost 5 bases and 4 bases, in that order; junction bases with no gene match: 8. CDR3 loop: CASSPGGPIKNIQYF. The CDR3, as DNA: TGTGCCAGTAGTCCAGGGGGACCCATTAAAAACATTCAGTACTTC.

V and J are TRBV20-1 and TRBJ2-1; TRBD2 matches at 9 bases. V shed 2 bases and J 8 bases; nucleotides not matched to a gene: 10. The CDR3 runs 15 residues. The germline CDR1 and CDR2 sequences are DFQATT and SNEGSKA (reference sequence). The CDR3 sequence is CSARLASGIGYEQFF. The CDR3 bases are TGCAGTGCTAGATTGGCTAGCGGGATCGGGTATGAGCAGTTCTTC.

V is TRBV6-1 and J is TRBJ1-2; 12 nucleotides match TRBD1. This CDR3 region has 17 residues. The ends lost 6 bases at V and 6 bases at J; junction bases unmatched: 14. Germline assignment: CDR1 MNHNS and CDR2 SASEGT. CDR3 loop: CASSPLFSRDRGHGYTF. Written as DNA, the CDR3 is TGTGCCAGCAGCCCGTTATTTAGTCGGGACAGGGGGCATGGCTACACCTTC.

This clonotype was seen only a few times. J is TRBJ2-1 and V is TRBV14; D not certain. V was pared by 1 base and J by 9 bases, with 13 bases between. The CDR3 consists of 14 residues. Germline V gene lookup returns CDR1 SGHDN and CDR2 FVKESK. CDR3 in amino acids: CASSQGWGRAEQFF. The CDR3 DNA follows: TGTGCCAGCAGCCAAGGATGGGGAAGGGCTGAGCAGTTCTTC.

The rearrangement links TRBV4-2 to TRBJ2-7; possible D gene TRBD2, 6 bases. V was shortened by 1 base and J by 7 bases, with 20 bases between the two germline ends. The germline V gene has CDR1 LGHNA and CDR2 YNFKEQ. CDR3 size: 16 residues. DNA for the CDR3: TGTGCCAGCAGCCAAGTTTCTCTCGGGAGCTCCAATGAGCAGTACTTC. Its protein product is CASSQVSLGSSNEQYF.

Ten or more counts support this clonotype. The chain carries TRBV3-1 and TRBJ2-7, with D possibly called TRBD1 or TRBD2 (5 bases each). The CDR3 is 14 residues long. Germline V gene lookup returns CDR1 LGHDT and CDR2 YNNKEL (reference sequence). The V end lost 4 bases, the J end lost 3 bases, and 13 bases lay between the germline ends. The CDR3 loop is CASSPGTGNYEQYF. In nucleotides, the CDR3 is TGTGCCAGCAGCCCCGGGACGGGAAACTACGAGCAGTACTTC.

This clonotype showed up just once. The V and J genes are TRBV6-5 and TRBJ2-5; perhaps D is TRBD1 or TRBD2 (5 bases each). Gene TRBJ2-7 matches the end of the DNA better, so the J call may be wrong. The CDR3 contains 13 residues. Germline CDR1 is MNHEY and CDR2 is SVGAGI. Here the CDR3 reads CASIAGAGDEQYF. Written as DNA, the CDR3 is TGTGCCAGCATTGCCGGGGCCGGGGACGAGCAGTACTTC.

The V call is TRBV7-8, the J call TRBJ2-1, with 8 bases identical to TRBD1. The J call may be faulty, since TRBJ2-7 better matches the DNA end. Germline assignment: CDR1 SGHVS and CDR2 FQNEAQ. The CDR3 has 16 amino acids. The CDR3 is CASSQSGQGSKNEQYF. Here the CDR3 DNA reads TGTGCCAGCAGCCAATCAGGACAGGGTTCGAAAAATGAGCAGTACTTC.

Here the CDR3 reads CSVESRLAVEQFF. CDR3 DNA sequence: TGCAGCGTTGAAAGCCGACTAGCCGTCGAGCAGTTCTTC. The rearrangement joins TRBV29-1 to TRBJ2-1; 7 nucleotides line up with TRBD2. Germline V gene sequence: CDR1 SQVTM, CDR2 ANQGSEA. V shed 2 bases and J 10 bases; nucleotides not matched to a gene: 8. The CDR3 has 13 residues.

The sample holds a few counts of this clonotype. The CDR3 reads CASSLLPSGMEQFF. The CDR3, as DNA: TGTGCCAGCAGCTTATTACCGAGCGGCATGGAGCAGTTCTTC. The chain has TRBV7-3 and TRBJ2-1; TRBD2 is a possible D gene (5 bases). Germline CDR1 reads SGHTA; CDR2 reads FQGTGA. The ends were cut back, 2 bases at V and 10 bases at J, with 15 bases in the middle. CDR3 length: 14 residues.

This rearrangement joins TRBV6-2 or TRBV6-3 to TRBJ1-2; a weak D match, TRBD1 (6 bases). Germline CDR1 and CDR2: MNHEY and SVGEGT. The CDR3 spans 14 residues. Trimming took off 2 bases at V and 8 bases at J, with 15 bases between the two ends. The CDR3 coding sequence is TGTGCCAGCAGTTACGGAGGCAGGGGAGGAGGCTACACCTTC. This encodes CASSYGGRGGGYTF.

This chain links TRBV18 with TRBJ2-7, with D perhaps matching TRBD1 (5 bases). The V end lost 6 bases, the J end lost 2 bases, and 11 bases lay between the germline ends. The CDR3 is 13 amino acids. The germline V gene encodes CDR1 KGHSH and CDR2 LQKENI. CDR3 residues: CASSPRVTYEQYF. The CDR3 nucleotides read TGTGCCAGCTCTCCCAGGGTTACCTACGAGCAGTACTTC.

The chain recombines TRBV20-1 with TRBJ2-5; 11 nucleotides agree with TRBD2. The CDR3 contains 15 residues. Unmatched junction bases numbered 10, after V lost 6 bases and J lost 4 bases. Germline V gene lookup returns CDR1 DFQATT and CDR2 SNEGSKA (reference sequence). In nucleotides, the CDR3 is TGCAGTGCATTAGCTACTAGCGGGAGAGGAGAGACCCAGTACTTC. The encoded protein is CSALATSGRGETQYF.

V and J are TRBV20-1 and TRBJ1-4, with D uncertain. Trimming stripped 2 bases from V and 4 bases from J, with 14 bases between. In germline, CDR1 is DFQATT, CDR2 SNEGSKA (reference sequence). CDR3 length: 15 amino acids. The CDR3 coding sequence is TGCAGTGCTAGATCGCAGGACGGATATAATGAAAAACTGTTTTTT. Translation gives CSARSQDGYNEKLFF.

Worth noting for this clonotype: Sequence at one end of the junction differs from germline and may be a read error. DNA of the CDR3: TGTGCCAGCAGCGTAGGCAGGGTACCCTACAATGAGCGGTTCTTC. It encodes CASSVGRVPYNERFF. The chain uses TRBV9 and TRBJ2-1, with D perhaps TRBD1 (5 bases). Germline loops: CDR1 SGDLS, CDR2 YYNGEE. The CDR3 is 15 residues long. The full variable domain, in which reference TRBV9 and TRBJ2-1 provide the parts outside the CDR3, is DSGVTQTPKHLITATGQRVTLRCSPRSGDLSVYWYQQSLDQGLQFLIQYYNGEERAKGNILERFSAQQFPDLHSELNLSSLELGDSALYFCASSVGRVPYNERFFGPGTRLTVL.

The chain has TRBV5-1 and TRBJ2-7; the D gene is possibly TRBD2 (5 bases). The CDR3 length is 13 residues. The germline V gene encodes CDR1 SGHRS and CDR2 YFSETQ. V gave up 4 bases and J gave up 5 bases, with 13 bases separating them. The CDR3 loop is CASSDGNFDEQYF. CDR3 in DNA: TGCGCCAGCAGCGACGGGAATTTTGACGAGCAGTACTTC. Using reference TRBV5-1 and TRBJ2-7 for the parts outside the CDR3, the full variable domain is KAGVTQTPRYLIKTRGQQVTLSCSPISGHRSVSWYQQTPGQGLQFLFEYFSETQRNKGNFPGRFSGRQFSNSRSEMNVSTLELGDSALYLCASSDGNFDEQYFGPGTRLTVT.

This chain's CDR3 is CSALRGSTYNEQFF. Written as DNA, the CDR3 is TGCAGTGCTCTAAGAGGTAGTACCTACAATGAGCAGTTCTTC. The chain uses TRBV20-1 and TRBJ2-1; D is uncertain. Germline loops: CDR1 DFQATT, CDR2 SNEGSKA (reference sequence). V lost 5 bases to trimming and J lost 2 bases, with 13 bases between them. The CDR3 runs to 14 residues.

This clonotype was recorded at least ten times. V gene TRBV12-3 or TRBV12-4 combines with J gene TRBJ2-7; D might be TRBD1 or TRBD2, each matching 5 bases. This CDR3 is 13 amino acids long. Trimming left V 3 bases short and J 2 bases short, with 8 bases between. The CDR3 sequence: CASSLGDPYEQYF. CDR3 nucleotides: TGTGCCAGCAGTTTGGGGGATCCCTACGAGCAGTACTTC.

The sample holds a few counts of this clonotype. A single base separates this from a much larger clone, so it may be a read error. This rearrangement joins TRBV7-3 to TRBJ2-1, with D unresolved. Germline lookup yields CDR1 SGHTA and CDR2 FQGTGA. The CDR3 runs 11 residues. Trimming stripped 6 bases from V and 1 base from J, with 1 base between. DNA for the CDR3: TGTGCCAGCAGGTCCTACAATGAGCAGTTCTTC. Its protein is CASRSYNEQFF.

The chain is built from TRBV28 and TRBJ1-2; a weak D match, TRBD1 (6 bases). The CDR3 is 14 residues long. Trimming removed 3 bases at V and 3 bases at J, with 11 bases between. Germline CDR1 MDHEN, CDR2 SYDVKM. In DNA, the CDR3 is TGTGCCAGCAGTTTCGGACAGTTTCACTATGGCTACACCTTC. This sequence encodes CASSFGQFHYGYTF.